This TCR beta chain was profiled in a study of tumor T cells in aggressive B-cell lymphoma. V was clipped by 5 bases and J by 7 bases; unmatched bases: 7. From germline, CDR1 is GTSNPN and CDR2 SVGIG (reference sequence). This CDR3 comprises 13 residues. Clones were read by immunoSEQ multiplex PCR, and TCRdb kept only the in-frame ones, dropping some. The sample yields some 5,900 clones, about 80% seen once. This receptor was identified in an adult with diffuse large B cell lymphoma. The specimen was tumor tissue. The chain links TRBV30 to TRBJ2-1, with 8 bases identical to TRBD2. The CDR3 coding sequence is TGTGCCTGGGCTGACGGGAGGGTGAATGAGCAGTTCTTC. Its protein product is CAWADGRVNEQFF.